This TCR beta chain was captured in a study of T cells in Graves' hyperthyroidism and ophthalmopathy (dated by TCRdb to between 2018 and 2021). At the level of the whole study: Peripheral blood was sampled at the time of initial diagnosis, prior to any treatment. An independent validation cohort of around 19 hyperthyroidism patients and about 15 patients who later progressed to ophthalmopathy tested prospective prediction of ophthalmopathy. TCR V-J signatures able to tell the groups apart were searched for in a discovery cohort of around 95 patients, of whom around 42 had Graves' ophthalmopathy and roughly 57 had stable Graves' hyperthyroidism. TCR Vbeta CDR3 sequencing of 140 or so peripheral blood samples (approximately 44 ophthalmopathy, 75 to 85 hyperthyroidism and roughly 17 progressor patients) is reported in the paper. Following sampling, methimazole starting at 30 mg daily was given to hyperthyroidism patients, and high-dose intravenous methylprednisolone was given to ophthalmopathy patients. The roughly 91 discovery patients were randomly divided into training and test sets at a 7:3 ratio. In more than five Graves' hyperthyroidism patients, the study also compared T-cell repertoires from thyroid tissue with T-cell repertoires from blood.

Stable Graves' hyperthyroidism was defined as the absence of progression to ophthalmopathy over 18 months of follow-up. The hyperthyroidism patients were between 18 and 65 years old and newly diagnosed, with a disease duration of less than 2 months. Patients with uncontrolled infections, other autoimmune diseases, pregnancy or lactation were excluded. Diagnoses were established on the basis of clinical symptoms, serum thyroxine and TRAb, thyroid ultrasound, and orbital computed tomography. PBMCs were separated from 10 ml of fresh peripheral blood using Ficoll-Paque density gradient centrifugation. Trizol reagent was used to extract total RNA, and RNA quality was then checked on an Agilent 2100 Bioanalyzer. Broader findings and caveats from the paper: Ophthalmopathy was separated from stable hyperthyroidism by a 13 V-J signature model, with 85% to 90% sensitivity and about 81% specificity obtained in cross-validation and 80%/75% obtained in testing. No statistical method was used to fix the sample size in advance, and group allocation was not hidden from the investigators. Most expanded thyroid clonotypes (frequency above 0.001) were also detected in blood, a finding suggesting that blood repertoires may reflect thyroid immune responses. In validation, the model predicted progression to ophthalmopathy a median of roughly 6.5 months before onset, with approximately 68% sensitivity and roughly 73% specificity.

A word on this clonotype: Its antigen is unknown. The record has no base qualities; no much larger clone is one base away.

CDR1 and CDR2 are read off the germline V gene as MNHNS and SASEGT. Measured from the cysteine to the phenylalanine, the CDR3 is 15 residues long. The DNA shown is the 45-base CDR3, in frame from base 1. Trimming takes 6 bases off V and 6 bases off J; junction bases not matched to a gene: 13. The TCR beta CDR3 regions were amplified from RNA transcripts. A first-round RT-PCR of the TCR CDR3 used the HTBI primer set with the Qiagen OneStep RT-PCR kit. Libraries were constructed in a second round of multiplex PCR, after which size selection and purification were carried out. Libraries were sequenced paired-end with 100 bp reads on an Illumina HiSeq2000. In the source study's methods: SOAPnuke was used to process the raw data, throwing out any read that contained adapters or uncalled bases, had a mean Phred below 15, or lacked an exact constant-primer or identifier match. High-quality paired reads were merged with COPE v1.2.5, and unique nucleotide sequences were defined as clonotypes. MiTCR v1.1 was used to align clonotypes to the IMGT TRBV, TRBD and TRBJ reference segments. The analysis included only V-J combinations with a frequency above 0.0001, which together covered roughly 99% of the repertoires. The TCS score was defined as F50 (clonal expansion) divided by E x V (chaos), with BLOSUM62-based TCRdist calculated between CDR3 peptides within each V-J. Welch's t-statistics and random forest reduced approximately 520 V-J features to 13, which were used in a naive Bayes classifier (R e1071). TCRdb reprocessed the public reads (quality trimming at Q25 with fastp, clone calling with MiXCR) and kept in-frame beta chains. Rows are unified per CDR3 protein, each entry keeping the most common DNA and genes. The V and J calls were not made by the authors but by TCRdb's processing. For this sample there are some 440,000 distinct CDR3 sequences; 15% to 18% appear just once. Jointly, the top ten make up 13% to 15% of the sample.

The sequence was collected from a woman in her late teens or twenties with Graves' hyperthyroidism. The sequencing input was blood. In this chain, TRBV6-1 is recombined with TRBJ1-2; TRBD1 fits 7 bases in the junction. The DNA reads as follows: TGTGCCAGCAGCCTGGAGGTAGGGGGCGCGGATGGCTACACCTTC. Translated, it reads CASSLEVGGADGYTF.